This entry features one T cell receptor beta chain sequence. The target of this receptor is not known. This sequence may be a read error, since a much larger clone differs from it by one base. Bulk unsorted tissue served as the source for RNA extraction, and RNA quality was assessed using a NanoDrop ND-1000 and an Agilent 2100. The donors were newly diagnosed lung cancer patients admitted for thoracic surgery in China from August to November 2014 who had not received prior chemotherapy. Patients with previous radiotherapy or chemotherapy, or with another concurrent cancer, were excluded from the study. Surgical tissue pieces of about 1-2 cm3 were preserved in RNAlater solution and stored at -80 °C until use. From the germline V gene (reference sequence), CDR1 is SGHNT and CDR2 is YYREEE. The CDR3 starts with the cysteine, ends with the phenylalanine, and has 16 residues. Only the CDR3 portion is preserved as DNA: 48 bases, with reading frame beginning at the first base.

This sample was taken from a study of tumor and adjacent non-tumor tissue in lung cancer (dated by TCRdb to the late 2010s). Study-level background: The cohort included under 15 adenocarcinoma, 2 squamous cell carcinoma and 1 small cell lung cancer patients. The approximately 15 patients were aged about 31 to 85 years, included about 10 men and 5 women, and had TNM stage I to III disease. Sequencing generated a total of roughly 130 million productive TCRbeta reads, averaging roughly 4.3 million reads per sample. The study compared bulk TCRbeta repertoires from lung tumor tissue and matched distant non-tumor lung tissue of over 13 lung cancer patients. For each patient, one tumor sample and one normal lung sample were taken, giving around 30 paired specimens that underwent TCRbeta CDR3 sequencing. Beyond this particular receptor, the publication reports: In normal lung, the top 100 clones accounted for a significantly larger cumulative share of the repertoire than in tumor tissue. Tumor tissue showed significantly greater TCR diversity (inverse Simpson) than normal lung tissue (approximately 430 vs 150, P = 0.0075, Mann-Whitney U test). Peripheral blood was not sequenced, so blood TCRbeta repertoires in these lung cancer patients were not examined. Neither the sequencing platform nor unique molecular identifiers are named or mentioned anywhere in the methods. With only roughly 14 patients in the cohort, the authors noted that larger samples and more detailed clinical data are needed. Younger patients had significantly higher TCR diversity, and higher tumor TCR diversity was associated with shorter overall and disease-free survival.

Library preparation employed multiplex PCR. Sequencing was carried out with an Illumina HiSeq 2500. TCRbeta libraries were constructed through three rounds of nested PCR with primers (Table S4) according to protocols modified from ARM-PCR. Before sequencing, PCR products in the 200-500 bp range were cut out of the gel and cleaned up using the QIAquick gel extraction kit. Per the authors' processing: Trimmomatic was used to clean the reads, FLASH merged the cleaned reads into complete CDR3 sequences, and MiTCR assigned the sequences to V(D)J germline segments. Clonal diversity was calculated as the inverse Simpson's index using VDJtools. In-frame sequences without a premature stop codon were defined as productive reads. TCRdb trimmed public reads at Q25 via fastp, called clones via MiXCR and kept in-frame beta chains. Rows with one shared CDR3 protein collapse into an entry with the most common genes and DNA. TCRdb's processing, not the authors' own work, is the source of the V and J calls. The table for this sample lists about 200,000 distinct CDR3 sequences; about 71% of them were counted only once. About 25% of the sample is in the top ten clones.

The sequence derives from a man in his sixties with non-small cell lung cancer. The sequencing input was lung tumor tissue. The V and J genes are TRBV5-4 and TRBJ2-3, with 11 middle bases fitting TRBD2. The CDR3 protein: CTSSSGLAVVTDTQYF. The DNA is TGTACCAGCAGCTCGGGACTAGCGGTCGTCACAGATACGCAGTATTTT.